One T cell receptor beta chain is described in this entry. This clone may be a read error of a much larger clone one base away. This sample's time point: newly diagnosed GD, antithyroid drugs for less than 3 months. From RNA extracted from PBMCs, the TCR library was made. Assembly of TCR beta libraries relied on iRepertoire HTBI primers together with Arm-PCR of CDR3 regions. TCRdb re-derived calls from the multiplex PCR reads in MiXCR, one entry per CDR3 protein. The sample includes over 350,000 distinct CDR3 sequences, less than 15% of them seen just once. The data derive from a study of regulatory T cells in long-lasting Graves disease. This sample was also put to use in a study of T cells in Graves' hyperthyroidism and ophthalmopathy.

This sequence originates from a woman in her forties or fifties with Graves disease. The source was peripheral blood mononuclear cells (PBMCs), collected at new diagnosis, from a patient treated with antithyroid drugs.

As DNA, the CDR3 is TGTGCCAGCAGCGCCCACAGGGTTGTTAAAGCCAGAAACATTCAGTACTTC. It yields the protein CASSAHRVVKARNIQYF. The J gene is TRBJ2-4, the V gene TRBV2, with D maybe TRBD1 (6 bases). Germline-derived CDR1 and CDR2 are SNHLY and FYNNEI. CDR3 size: 17 residues.